This T cell receptor beta chain was retrieved from a study of Ad26.COV2.S vaccination and SARS-CoV-2 variants. Of note for this clone: No antigen is known for it.

Some clones are missing from TCRdb's copy, which holds only in-frame ones; the method was immunoSEQ multiplex PCR. The sample includes about 350,000 clones, about 88% of them seen just once. The treatment is: about 20 received Ad26.COV2.S at low or high dose, single or two shots; roughly five received placebo; per-sample allocation not given. Each sample was drawn 63 days after the first injection (of vaccine or placebo). Study-wide points: Vaccine recipients surpassed placebo recipients in spike-specific TCR breadth.

The V end lost 0 bases, the J end lost 1 base, and 9 bases lay between the germline ends. CDR3 size: 15 residues. Germline loops: CDR1 LGHNA, CDR2 YNFKEQ. The origin of this receptor is a person aged 18 to 65 who received the Ad26.COV2.S COVID-19 vaccine or a placebo. The source was peripheral blood, collected in a trial of Ad26.COV2.S vaccine versus placebo. V and J are TRBV4-2 and TRBJ1-2, with D unresolved. The CDR3 here is CASSQEARGNYGYTF. CDR3 nucleotides: TGTGCCAGCAGCCAAGAGGCCCGGGGTAACTATGGCTACACCTTC.